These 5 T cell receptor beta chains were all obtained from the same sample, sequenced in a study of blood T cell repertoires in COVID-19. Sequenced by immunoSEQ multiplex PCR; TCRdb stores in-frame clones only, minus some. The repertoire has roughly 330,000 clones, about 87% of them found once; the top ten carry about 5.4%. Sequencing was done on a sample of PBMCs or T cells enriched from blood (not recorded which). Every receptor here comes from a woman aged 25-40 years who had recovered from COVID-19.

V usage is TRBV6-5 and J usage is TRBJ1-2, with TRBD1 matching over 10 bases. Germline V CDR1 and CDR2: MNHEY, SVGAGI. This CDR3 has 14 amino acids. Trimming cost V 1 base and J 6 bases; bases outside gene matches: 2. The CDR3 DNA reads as TGTGCCAGCAGTTACTTAGGACAGGGGGATGGCTACACCTTC. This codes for CASSYLGQGDGYTF.

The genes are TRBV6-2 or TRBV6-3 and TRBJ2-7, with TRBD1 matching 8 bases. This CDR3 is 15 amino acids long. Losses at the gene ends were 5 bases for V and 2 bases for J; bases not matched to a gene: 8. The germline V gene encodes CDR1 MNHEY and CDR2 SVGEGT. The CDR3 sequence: CASSNDRGSTYEQYF. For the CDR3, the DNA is TGTGCCAGCAGTAACGACAGGGGCTCAACCTACGAGCAGTACTTC.

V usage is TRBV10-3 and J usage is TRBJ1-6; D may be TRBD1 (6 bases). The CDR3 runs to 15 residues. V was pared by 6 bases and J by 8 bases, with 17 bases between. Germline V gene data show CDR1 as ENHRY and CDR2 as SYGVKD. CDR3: CAISLNTGRDSPLHF. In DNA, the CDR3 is TGTGCCATCAGCTTAAACACAGGGCGGGATTCACCCCTCCACTTT.

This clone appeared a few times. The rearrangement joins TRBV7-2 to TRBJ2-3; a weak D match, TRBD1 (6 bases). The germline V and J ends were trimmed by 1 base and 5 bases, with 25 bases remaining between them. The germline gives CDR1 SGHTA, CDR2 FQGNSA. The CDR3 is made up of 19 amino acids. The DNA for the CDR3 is TGTGCCAGCAGCTTAGTCCGTTTACAGGGTTGGTTTGATGGAGATACGCAGTATTTT. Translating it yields CASSLVRLQGWFDGDTQYF.

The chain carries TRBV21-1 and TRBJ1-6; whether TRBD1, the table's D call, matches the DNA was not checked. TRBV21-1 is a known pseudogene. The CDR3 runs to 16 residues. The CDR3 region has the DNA TGTGCCAGCAGCAAAGCGCTCCAGGGGCATAATTCACCCCTCCACTTT. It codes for CASSKALQGHNSPLHF.